Below are 25 T cell receptor beta chains sequenced from a single sample in a study of T-cell memory formation after mild COVID-19. Each CDR3 protein gets one entry after TCRdb re-called the 5' RACE reads with MiXCR. Of about 190,000 distinct CDR3 sequences listed, around 20% were seen once; the top ten hold roughly 2.6%. The specimen sequenced was PBMCs or a T cell subset sorted from them (not recorded which). These receptors all stem from an adult woman who had mild COVID-19 (a few samples of this study predate the infection). Cell type and time point are not known.

V usage is TRBV20-1 and J usage is TRBJ2-3, with D possibly TRBD2 on 5 matching bases. The CDR3 runs to 13 residues. Germline lookup yields CDR1 DFQATT and CDR2 SNEGSKA (reference sequence). Trimming removed 3 bases at V and 3 bases at J, with 10 bases between. CDR3 DNA sequence: TGCAGTGCTAGCGGCACTAGAACAGATACGCAGTATTTT. This codes for CSASGTRTDTQYF.

The V and J genes are TRBV7-2 and TRBJ2-5; possibly TRBD1 for D (5 bases). The CDR3 runs to 14 residues. The germline gives CDR1 SGHTA, CDR2 FQGNSA. Trimming shortened V by 7 bases and J by 4 bases, and 16 bases separated the two germline ends. The CDR3 is CASTPPGLGETQYF. The CDR3 region has the DNA TGTGCCAGCACGCCCCCAGGGTTGGGAGAGACCCAGTACTTC. The entire variable domain, with the rest obtained from reference TRBV7-2 and TRBJ2-5, is as follows: GAGVSQSPSNKVTEKGKDVELRCDPISGHTALYWYRQSLGQGLEFLIYFQGNSAPDKSGLPSDRFSAERTGGSVSTLTIQRTQQEDSAVYLCASTPPGLGETQYFGPGTRLLVL.

A single count supports this clonotype. V usage is TRBV5-4 and J usage is TRBJ2-1; perhaps TRBD2 as D (6 bases). CDR1 is SGHNT and CDR2 is YYREEE in the germline V gene (reference sequence). Trimming shortened V by 4 bases and J by 14 bases, and 16 bases separated the two germline ends. The CDR3 consists of 12 residues. The CDR3 DNA is TGTGCCAGCAGCGGCGGGCGGCGCGGGGAGTTCTTC. Translation: CASSGGRRGEFF.

The rearrangement links TRBV20-1 to TRBJ2-6; tentative D call: TRBD1 (6 bases). Trimming cost V 0 bases and J 4 bases, with 10 bases left between them. The CDR3 runs 15 residues. In germline, CDR1 is DFQATT, CDR2 SNEGSKA (reference sequence). CDR3 in DNA: TGCAGTGCTAGAGATGTGGGGGCCGGGGCCAACGTCCTGACTTTC. Translated: CSARDVGAGANVLTF.

This clonotype appeared many times. The chain is built from TRBV2 and TRBJ1-1; TRBD1 might be the D (5 bases). CDR1 and CDR2 (germline): SNHLY, FYNNEI. CDR3 length equals 14 residues. Trimming took off 6 bases at V and 3 bases at J, with 14 bases between the two ends. CDR3 loop: CASSLREMDTEAFF. DNA for the CDR3: TGTGCCAGCAGCCTCAGGGAGATGGACACTGAAGCTTTCTTT.

This clonotype was counted a few times. The DNA for the CDR3 is TGTGCCAGCAGCCTACACGGGGGGGTTGAGACCCAGTACTTC. It codes for CASSLHGGVETQYF. The gene calls are TRBV11-2 and TRBJ2-5; 8 bases are a match to TRBD2. The CDR3 sequence is 14 residues long. Per germline, CDR1 SGHAT and CDR2 FQNNGV. V lost 5 bases, J lost 5 bases, and 7 bases stayed unmatched.

The V call is TRBV11-2, the J call TRBJ1-2, with D possibly being TRBD1 (6 bases). Germline lookup yields CDR1 SGHAT and CDR2 FQNNGV. The CDR3 is made up of 17 amino acids. Trimming took off 0 bases at V and 6 bases at J, with 20 bases between the two ends. The CDR3 sequence: CASSLDHLRGGTDGYTF. Written as DNA, the CDR3 is TGTGCCAGCAGCTTAGATCATTTGAGGGGGGGCACGGATGGCTACACCTTC.

This clonotype was seen only a few times. This chain connects TRBV7-2 to TRBJ1-4, with no clear D. V lost 0 bases and J lost 4, with 9 bases in between. Germline V gene sequence: CDR1 SGHTA, CDR2 FQGNSA. The CDR3 runs to 15 residues. In DNA, the CDR3 is TGTGCCAGCAGCTTAGCTCAGAAAATTAATGAAAAACTGTTTTTT. This sequence encodes CASSLAQKINEKLFF.

J is TRBJ1-3 and V is TRBV7-9; no reliable D call. Germline V gives CDR1 SEHNR, CDR2 FQNEAQ (reference sequence). This CDR3 is 15 amino acids long. Trimming cost V 4 bases and J 0 bases, with 10 bases left between them. CDR3 in amino acids: CASSYSGSSGNTIYF. CDR3 coding DNA: TGTGCCAGCAGCTATAGCGGAAGCTCTGGAAACACCATATATTTT. The entire variable domain, with the rest obtained from reference TRBV7-9 and TRBJ1-3, is as follows: DTGVSQNPRHKITKRGQNVTFRCDPISEHNRLYWYRQTLGQGPEFLTYFQNEAQLEKSRLLSDRFSAERPKGSFSTLEIQRTEQGDSAMYLCASSYSGSSGNTIYFGEGSWLTVV.

The rearrangement uses TRBV5-5 and TRBJ1-5; 7 nucleotides match TRBD1. The CDR3 spans 16 residues. The germline V gene encodes CDR1 SGHKS and CDR2 YYEKEE (reference sequence). After removal of 4 bases from V and 0 bases from J, the junction contained 7 bases not matched to a gene. The CDR3 here is CASSRGTATSNQPQHF. As DNA, the CDR3 is TGTGCCAGCAGCCGGGGGACAGCAACTAGCAATCAGCCCCAGCATTTT.

The chain combines TRBV7-2 with TRBJ2-1; maybe TRBD2 (6 bases). The CDR3 has 18 residues. Trimming pared 7 bases from V and 7 bases from J, leaving 29 bases between. In germline, CDR1 is SGHTA, CDR2 FQGNSA. The CDR3 sequence is CASTSSGYWRGPGNEQFF. CDR3 DNA sequence: TGTGCCAGCACCTCCTCCGGGTATTGGCGGGGTCCTGGGAATGAGCAGTTCTTC.

This CDR3 reads CASSVTPGAGELFF. CDR3 in DNA: TGTGCCAGCAGCGTAACCCCGGGGGCCGGGGAGCTGTTTTTT. J is TRBJ2-2 and V is TRBV9; D is perhaps TRBD2 (6 bases). Trimming left V 1 base short and J 6 bases short, with 10 bases between. This CDR3 spans 14 amino acids. Germline values: CDR1 SGDLS, CDR2 YYNGEE.

The chain employs TRBV5-5 and TRBJ1-1; 7 bases are shared with TRBD1. The germline V gene encodes CDR1 SGHKS and CDR2 YYEKEE (reference sequence). The V gene end was trimmed by 4 bases and the J gene end by 1 base; junction bases not matched to a gene: 4. The CDR3 spans 14 residues. The CDR3 region is CASSPDRANTEAFF. CDR3 coding DNA: TGTGCCAGCAGCCCAGACAGGGCGAACACTGAAGCTTTCTTT.

V is TRBV20-1 and J is TRBJ1-5; no clear D. The CDR3 is 14 residues long. Germline V gene data show CDR1 as DFQATT and CDR2 as SNEGSKA (reference sequence). Deletions cut 3 bases from V and 0 bases from J, with 9 bases between. This chain's CDR3 is CSASKGNSNQPQHF. The CDR3 nucleotides read TGCAGTGCTAGTAAGGGCAATAGCAATCAGCCCCAGCATTTT.

This clonotype has a handful of counts. V and J are TRBV29-1 and TRBJ1-5, with a weak D call TRBD1 (5 bases). The CDR3 is 13 amino acids. In germline, CDR1 is SQVTM, CDR2 ANQGSEA. With 7 bases removed from V and 5 bases from J, the gap between germline ends came to 15 bases. CDR3 amino acids: CSAQLGTDQPQHF. As DNA, the CDR3 is TGCAGCGCCCAGTTAGGGACCGATCAGCCCCAGCATTTT.

This rearrangement joins TRBV20-1 to TRBJ1-2; unclear D gene. Germline V CDR1 and CDR2: DFQATT, SNEGSKA (reference sequence). V shed 2 bases and J shed 7 bases, with 8 bases lying between them. The CDR3 totals 11 residues. The CDR3 sequence: CSARLLFGYTF. Written as DNA, the CDR3 is TGCAGTGCTAGATTACTGTTTGGCTACACCTTC.

This clonotype came up a few times. CDR3: CASRVGQGELSNQPQHF. DNA of the CDR3: TGTGCCAGCAGAGTTGGACAGGGAGAATTGAGCAATCAGCCCCAGCATTTT. J is TRBJ1-5 and V is TRBV12-3 or TRBV12-4; 8 nucleotides match TRBD1. V lost 6 bases to trimming and J lost 1 base; unmatched junction nucleotides: 11. The CDR3 contains 17 residues.

The chain has TRBV4-2 and TRBJ2-1, with TRBD2 matching 9 bases. Trimming took 3 bases from V and 5 from J; bases not matched to a gene: 8. Germline V CDR1 and CDR2: LGHNA, YNFKEQ. The CDR3 has 16 residues. CDR3 sequence reads: CASSQAGTSRNNEQFF. The CDR3 DNA follows: TGTGCCAGCAGCCAGGCGGGGACTAGCAGAAACAATGAGCAGTTCTTC.

This clonotype was found a few times. This sequence joins TRBV9 and TRBJ2-7, with 9 bases matching TRBD2. CDR3 length equals 14 residues. Trimming took 2 bases from V and 3 from J; bases not matched to a gene: 3. In germline, CDR1 is SGDLS, CDR2 YYNGEE. CDR3 residues: CASSVSGGHYEQYF. CDR3 nucleotides: TGTGCCAGCAGCGTTAGCGGGGGCCACTACGAGCAGTACTTC.

The chain has TRBV4-2 and TRBJ2-7; D is unclear. There are 15 residues in the CDR3. Germline V gene data show CDR1 as LGHNA and CDR2 as YNFKEQ. V was trimmed by 4 bases and J by 2 bases, leaving 15 bases between them. CDR3 in amino acids: CASSRSYGETYEQYF. CDR3 DNA: TGTGCCAGCAGCCGATCTTATGGCGAAACCTACGAGCAGTACTTC.

This clonotype occurred a few times. The V gene is TRBV19, the J gene TRBJ1-3; weak D call: TRBD1 (6 bases). The ends were cut back, 9 bases at V and 0 bases at J, with 21 bases in the middle. Per the germline V gene, CDR1 is LNHDA and CDR2 is SQIVND (reference sequence). This CDR3 has 17 amino acids. This CDR3 reads CASRQFPTGSSGNTIYF. As DNA, the CDR3 is TGTGCCAGCCGCCAATTCCCGACAGGAAGCTCTGGAAACACCATATATTTT.

J is TRBJ2-3 and V is TRBV5-5; no reliable D call. The germline gives CDR1 SGHKS, CDR2 YYEKEE (reference sequence). Trimming stripped 7 bases from V and 0 bases from J, with 12 bases between. The CDR3 consists of 14 residues. Here the CDR3 reads CASGKADSTDTQYF. CDR3 coding DNA: TGTGCCAGCGGGAAGGCAGATAGCACAGATACGCAGTATTTT.

The rearrangement links TRBV5-1 to TRBJ2-3; D could derive from TRBD1 or TRBD2 (5 bases each). There are 15 residues in the CDR3. Trimming stripped 4 bases from V and 1 base from J, with 13 bases between. The germline V gene has CDR1 SGHRS and CDR2 YFSETQ. CDR3 loop: CASSQRTGRTDTQYF. As DNA, the CDR3 is TGCGCCAGCAGCCAACGAACGGGGCGCACAGATACGCAGTATTTT.

The genes are TRBV12-3 or TRBV12-4 and TRBJ2-5, with unresolved D. V lost 3 bases, J lost 4 bases, and 15 bases lay in between. The CDR3 totals 15 residues. CDR3 in amino acids: CASSFAGSWRETQYF. The CDR3 coding sequence is TGTGCCAGCAGTTTTGCAGGTTCTTGGCGAGAGACCCAGTACTTC.

In its sample, this clonotype was seen many times. J is TRBJ2-7 and V is TRBV15; D unclear. Trimming left V 0 bases short and J 3 bases short, with 9 bases between. Germline CDR1 LNHNV, CDR2 YYDKDF (reference sequence). The CDR3 consists of 14 residues. The CDR3 protein is CATSRDRRGYEQYF. CDR3 bases: TGTGCCACCAGCAGAGACCGACGAGGCTACGAGCAGTACTTC. The full variable domain, in which reference TRBV15 and TRBJ2-7 provide the parts outside the CDR3, is DAMVIQNPRYQVTQFGKPVTLSCSQTLNHNVMYWYQQKSSQAPKLLFHYYDKDFNNEADTPDNFQSRRPNTSFCFLDIRSPGLGDTAMYLCATSRDRRGYEQYFGPGTRLTVT.